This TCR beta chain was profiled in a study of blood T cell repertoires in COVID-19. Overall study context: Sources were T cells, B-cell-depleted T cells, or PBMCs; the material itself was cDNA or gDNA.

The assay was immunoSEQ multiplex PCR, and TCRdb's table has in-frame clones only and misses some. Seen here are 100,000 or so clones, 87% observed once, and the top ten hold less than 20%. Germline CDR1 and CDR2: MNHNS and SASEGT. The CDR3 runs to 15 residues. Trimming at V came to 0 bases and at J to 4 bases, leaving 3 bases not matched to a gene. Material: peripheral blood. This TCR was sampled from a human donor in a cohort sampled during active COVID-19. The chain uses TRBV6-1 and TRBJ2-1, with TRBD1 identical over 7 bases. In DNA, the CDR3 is TGTGCCAGCAGTGAAGCAGGGACAGCTTACAATGAGCAGTTCTTC. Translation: CASSEAGTAYNEQFF.